This paragraph covers one TCR beta chain sequence. Its matching antigen is unknown. The sample comes from a study of T-cell memory formation after mild COVID-19. Study results and limitations: A second wave expanding day 15 to 37 was CD4+-biased; contracting clones were balanced. Some clones that responded were present in memory (sampled pre-infection), which suggests cross-reactive memory joined.

A 5'RACE reaction primed in the constant segment made cDNA libraries of TCR alpha and TCR beta, and these carried sample barcodes and UMIs. TCRdb called the 5' RACE reads again in MiXCR, with one record for every CDR3 protein. The sample yields hundreds of thousands of distinct CDR3 sequences, about a fifth seen once. This clonotype originated in an adult woman who had mild COVID-19 (a few samples of this study predate the infection). Cell type and time point are not known. The sample was PBMCs or a T cell subset sorted from them (not recorded which).

This CDR3 is CASSSRAGVPYNEQFF. The CDR3 DNA reads as TGTGCCAGCAGCTCCCGAGCGGGGGTCCCTTACAATGAGCAGTTCTTC. J is TRBJ2-1 and V is TRBV7-3; 8 positions agree with TRBD2. There are 16 residues in the CDR3. The V and J ends lost 4 bases and 4 bases, in that order; junction bases with no gene match: 9. The germline CDR1 and CDR2 sequences are SGHTA and FQGTGA.